This T cell receptor beta chain comes out of a study of blood T cell repertoires in COVID-19. The CDR3 extends over 13 amino acids. Deletions cut 5 bases from V and 1 base from J, with 10 bases between. From germline, CDR1 is SGHRS and CDR2 YFSETQ. The sample holds one count of this clone. The study recruited people aged roughly 18 to 100 years across more than 20 US areas. Participants' reported clinical history set cohort assignment. Recovered participants had two consecutive negative NP/OP PCR tests, healthcare professional clearance, or symptom resolution. In the original workflow: Reference gene primer amplification in the assay estimated nucleated cell counts. Profiling relied on immunoSEQ multiplex PCR, and the TCRdb table lists in-frame clones only, not all of them. The V and J calls and clone size were taken over from that table, and D and trimming were inferred from the DNA. The table shows about 310,000 clones, with about 90% occurring only once.

Sequences were obtained from PBMCs or T cells enriched from blood (not recorded which). This rearrangement joins TRBV5-1 to TRBJ2-7; tentatively, D is TRBD2 (5 bases). The TCR originated in a woman in her 30s who had recovered from COVID-19. CDR3 nucleotides: TGCGCCAGCAGAGAAGGAGGATCCTACGAGCAGTACTTC. The encoded protein is CASREGGSYEQYF.